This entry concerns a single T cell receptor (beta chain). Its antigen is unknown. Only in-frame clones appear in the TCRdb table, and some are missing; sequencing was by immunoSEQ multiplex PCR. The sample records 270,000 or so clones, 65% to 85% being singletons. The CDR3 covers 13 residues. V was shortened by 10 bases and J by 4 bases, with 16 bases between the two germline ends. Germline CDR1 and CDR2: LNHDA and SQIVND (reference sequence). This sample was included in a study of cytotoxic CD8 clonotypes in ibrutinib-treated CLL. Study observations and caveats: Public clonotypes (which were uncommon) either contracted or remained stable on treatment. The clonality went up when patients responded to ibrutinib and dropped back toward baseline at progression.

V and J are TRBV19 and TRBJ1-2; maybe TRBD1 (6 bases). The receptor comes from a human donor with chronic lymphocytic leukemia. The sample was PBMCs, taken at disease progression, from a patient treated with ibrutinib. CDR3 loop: CATVDQGFYGYTF. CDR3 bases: TGTGCCACCGTCGACCAGGGGTTCTATGGCTACACCTTC.